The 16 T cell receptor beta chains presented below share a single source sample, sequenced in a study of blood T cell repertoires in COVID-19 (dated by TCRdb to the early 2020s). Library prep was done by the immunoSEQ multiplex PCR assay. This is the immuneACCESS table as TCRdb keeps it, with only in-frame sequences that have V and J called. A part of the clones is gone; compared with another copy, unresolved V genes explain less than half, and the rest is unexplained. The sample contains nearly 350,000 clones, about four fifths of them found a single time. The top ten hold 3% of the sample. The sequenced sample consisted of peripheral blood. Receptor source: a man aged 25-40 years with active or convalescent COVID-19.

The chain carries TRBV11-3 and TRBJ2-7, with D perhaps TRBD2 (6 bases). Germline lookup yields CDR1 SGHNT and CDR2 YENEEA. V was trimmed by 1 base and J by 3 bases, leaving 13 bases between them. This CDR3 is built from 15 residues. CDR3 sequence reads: CASSLAARGFYEQYF. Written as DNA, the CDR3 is TGTGCCAGCAGCTTAGCCGCGCGGGGCTTCTACGAGCAGTACTTC. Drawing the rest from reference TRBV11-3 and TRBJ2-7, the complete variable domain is EAGVVQSPRYKIIEKKQPVAFWCNPISGHNTLYWYLQNLGQGPELLIRYENEEAVDDSQLPKDRFSAERLKGVDSTLKIQPAELGDSAVYLCASSLAARGFYEQYFGPGTRLTVT.

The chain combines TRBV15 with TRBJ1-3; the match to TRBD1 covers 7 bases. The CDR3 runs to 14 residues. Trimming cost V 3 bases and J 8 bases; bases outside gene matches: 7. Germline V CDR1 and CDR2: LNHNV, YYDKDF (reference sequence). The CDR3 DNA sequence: TGTGCCACCAGCAGGTCGACAGGGAGAGACACCATATATTTT. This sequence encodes CATSRSTGRDTIYF.

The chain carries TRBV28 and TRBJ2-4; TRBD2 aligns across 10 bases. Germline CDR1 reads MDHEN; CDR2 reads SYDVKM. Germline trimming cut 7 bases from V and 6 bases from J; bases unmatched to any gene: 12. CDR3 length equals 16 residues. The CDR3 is CASTPQLAGVRNIQYF. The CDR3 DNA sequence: TGTGCCAGCACCCCTCAGCTAGCGGGGGTGCGAAACATTCAGTACTTC.

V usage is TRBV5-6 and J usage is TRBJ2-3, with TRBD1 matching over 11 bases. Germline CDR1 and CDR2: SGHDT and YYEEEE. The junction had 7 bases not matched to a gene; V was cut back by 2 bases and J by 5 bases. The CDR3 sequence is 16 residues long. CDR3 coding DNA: TGTGCCAGCAGCTTAAGTCGGACAGGGGGCGGAGATACGCAGTATTTT. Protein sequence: CASSLSRTGGGDTQYF.

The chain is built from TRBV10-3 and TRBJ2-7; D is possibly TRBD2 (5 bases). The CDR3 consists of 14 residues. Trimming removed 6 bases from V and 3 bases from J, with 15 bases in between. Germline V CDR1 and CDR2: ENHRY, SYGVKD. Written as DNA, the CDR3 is TGTGCCATCAGCTCTAGCTTTAGTAACTACGAGCAGTACTTC. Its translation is CAISSSFSNYEQYF.

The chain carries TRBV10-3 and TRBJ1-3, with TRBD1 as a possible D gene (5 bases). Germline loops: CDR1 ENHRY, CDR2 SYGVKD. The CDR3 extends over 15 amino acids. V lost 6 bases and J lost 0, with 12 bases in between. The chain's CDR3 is CAISSGLASGNTIYF. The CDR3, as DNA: TGTGCCATCAGCTCAGGGTTAGCCTCTGGAAACACCATATATTTT.

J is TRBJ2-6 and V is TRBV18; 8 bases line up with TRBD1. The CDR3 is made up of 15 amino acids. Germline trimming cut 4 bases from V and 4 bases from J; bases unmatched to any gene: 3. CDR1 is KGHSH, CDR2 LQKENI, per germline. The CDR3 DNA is TGTGCCAGCTCACTGGACAGGGCCGGGGCCAACGTCCTGACTTTC. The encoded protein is CASSLDRAGANVLTF.

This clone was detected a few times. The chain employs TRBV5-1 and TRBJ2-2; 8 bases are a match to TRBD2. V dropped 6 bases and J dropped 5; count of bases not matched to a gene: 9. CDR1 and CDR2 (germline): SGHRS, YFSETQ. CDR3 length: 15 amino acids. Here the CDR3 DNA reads TGCGCCAGCACCCTACGCGGGAGGTGGACCGGGGAGCTGTTTTTT. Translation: CASTLRGRWTGELFF.

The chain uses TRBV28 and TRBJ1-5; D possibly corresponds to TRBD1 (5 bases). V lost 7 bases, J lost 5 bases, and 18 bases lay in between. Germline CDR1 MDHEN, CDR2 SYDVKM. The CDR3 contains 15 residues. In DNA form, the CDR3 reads TGTGCCAGCACCTTTTCCGGGGGATCGGATCAGCCCCAGCATTTT. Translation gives CASTFSGGSDQPQHF.

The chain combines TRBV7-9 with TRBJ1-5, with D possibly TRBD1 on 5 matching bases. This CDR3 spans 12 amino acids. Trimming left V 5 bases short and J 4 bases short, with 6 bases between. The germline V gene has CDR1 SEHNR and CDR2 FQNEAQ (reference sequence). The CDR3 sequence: CASSPGNQPQHF. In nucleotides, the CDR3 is TGTGCCAGCAGCCCAGGGAATCAGCCCCAGCATTTT.

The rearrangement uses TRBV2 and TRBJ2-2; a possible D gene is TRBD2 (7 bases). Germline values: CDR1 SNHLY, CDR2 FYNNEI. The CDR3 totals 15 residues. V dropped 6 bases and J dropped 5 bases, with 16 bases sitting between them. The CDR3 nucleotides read TGTGCCAGCAGGGATCCGGGGGGCTTTACCGGGGAGCTGTTTTTT. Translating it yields CASRDPGGFTGELFF.

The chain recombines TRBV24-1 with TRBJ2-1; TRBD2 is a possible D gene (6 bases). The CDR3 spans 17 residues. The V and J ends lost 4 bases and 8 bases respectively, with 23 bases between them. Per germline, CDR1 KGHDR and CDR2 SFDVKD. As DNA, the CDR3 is TGTGCCACCAGTGACTATGGTAGAGGTAGGGGCGGGGATGAGCAGTTCTTC. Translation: CATSDYGRGRGGDEQFF.

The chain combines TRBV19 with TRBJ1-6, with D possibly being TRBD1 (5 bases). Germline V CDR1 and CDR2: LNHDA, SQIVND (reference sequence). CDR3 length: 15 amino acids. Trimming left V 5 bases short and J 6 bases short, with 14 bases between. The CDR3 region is CASSFSTVLNSPLHF. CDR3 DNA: TGTGCCAGTAGTTTCTCGACAGTCCTTAATTCACCCCTCCACTTT.

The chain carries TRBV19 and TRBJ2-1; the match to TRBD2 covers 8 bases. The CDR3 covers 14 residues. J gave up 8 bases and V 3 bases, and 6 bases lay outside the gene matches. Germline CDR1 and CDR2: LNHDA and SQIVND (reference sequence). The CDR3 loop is CASSMRGRRDEQFF. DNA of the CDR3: TGTGCCAGTAGTATGCGCGGGAGGCGGGATGAGCAGTTCTTC.

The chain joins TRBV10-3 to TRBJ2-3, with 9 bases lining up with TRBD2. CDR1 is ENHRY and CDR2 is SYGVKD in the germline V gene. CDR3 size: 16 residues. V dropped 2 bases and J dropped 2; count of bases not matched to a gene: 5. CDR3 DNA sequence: TGTGCCATCAGTGAGCCCCTAGCGGGGTCCACAGATACGCAGTATTTT. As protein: CAISEPLAGSTDTQYF.

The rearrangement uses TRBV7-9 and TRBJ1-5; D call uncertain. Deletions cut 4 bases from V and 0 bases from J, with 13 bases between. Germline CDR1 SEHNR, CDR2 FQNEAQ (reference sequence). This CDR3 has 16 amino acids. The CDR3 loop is CASSSDTADSNQPQHF. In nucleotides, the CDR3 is TGTGCCAGCAGCTCAGACACCGCCGATAGCAATCAGCCCCAGCATTTT. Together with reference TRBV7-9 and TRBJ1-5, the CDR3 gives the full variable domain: DTGVSQNPRHKITKRGQNVTFRCDPISEHNRLYWYRQTLGQGPEFLTYFQNEAQLEKSRLLSDRFSAERPKGSFSTLEIQRTEQGDSAMYLCASSSDTADSNQPQHFGDGTRLSIL.